This T cell receptor (beta chain) was found in a study of technical replicates of blood from a handful of donors. TCRdb's table, derived via immunoSEQ multiplex PCR, lists solely in-frame clones and lacks some. The sample lists 80,000 or so clones; 85% to 95% were seen once. The germline V gene encodes CDR1 SGHAT and CDR2 FQNNGV. This CDR3 has 13 residues. Trimming took 5 bases from V and 3 from J; bases not matched to a gene: 4. The TCR sequence derives from a human donor in good health. This rearrangement joins TRBV11-2 to TRBJ2-7, with TRBD1 identical over 7 bases. The material sequenced was T cells isolated from PBMCs. CDR3 in amino acids: CASSPGDSYEQYF. For the CDR3, the DNA is TGTGCCAGCAGCCCCGGGGACAGCTACGAGCAGTACTTC.